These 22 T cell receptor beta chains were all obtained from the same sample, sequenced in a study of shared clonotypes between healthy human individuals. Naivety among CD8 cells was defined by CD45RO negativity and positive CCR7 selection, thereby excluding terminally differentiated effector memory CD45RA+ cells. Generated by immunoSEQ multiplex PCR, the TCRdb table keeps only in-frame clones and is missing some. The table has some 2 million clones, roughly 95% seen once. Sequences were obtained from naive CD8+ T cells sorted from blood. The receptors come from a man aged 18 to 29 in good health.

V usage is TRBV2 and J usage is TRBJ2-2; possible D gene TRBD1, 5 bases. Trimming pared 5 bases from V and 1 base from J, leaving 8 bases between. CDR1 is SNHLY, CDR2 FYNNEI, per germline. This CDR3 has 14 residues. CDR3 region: CASSQGRNTGELFF. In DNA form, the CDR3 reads TGTGCCAGCAGTCAGGGCCGGAACACCGGGGAGCTGTTTTTT.

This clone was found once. CDR3 sequence: CASSPLGGGNTEAFF. DNA of the CDR3: TGTGCCAGCAGCCCTCTTGGAGGGGGGAACACTGAAGCTTTCTTT. The chain has TRBV13 and TRBJ1-1, with a weak D call TRBD1 (6 bases). Per the germline V gene, CDR1 is PRHDT and CDR2 is FYEKMQ (reference sequence). The CDR3 totals 15 residues. Trimming cost V 5 bases and J 1 base, with 14 bases left between them. The full variable domain, its missing parts supplied by reference TRBV13 and TRBJ1-1, is AAGVIQSPRHLIKEKRETATLKCYPIPRHDTVYWYQQGPGQDPQFLISFYEKMQSDKGSIPDRFSAQQFSDYHSELNMSSLELGDSALYFCASSPLGGGNTEAFFGQGTRLTVV.

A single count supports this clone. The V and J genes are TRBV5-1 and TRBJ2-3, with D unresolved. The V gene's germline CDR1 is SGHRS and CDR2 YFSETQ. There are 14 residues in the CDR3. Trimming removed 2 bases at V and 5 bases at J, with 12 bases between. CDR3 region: CASSFETLGDTQYF. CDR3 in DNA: TGCGCCAGCAGCTTTGAGACATTGGGAGATACGCAGTATTTT.

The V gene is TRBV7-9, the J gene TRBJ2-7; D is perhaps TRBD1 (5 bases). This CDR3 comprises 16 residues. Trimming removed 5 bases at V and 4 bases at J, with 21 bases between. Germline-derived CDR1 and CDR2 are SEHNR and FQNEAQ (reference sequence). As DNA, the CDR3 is TGTGCCAGCAGCCCCCTCGCGGCCCAGGGAACTTACGAGCAGTACTTC. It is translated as CASSPLAAQGTYEQYF. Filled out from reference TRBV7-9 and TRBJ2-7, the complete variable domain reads DTGVSQNPRHKITKRGQNVTFRCDPISEHNRLYWYRQTLGQGPEFLTYFQNEAQLEKSRLLSDRFSAERPKGSFSTLEIQRTEQGDSAMYLCASSPLAAQGTYEQYFGPGTRLTVT.

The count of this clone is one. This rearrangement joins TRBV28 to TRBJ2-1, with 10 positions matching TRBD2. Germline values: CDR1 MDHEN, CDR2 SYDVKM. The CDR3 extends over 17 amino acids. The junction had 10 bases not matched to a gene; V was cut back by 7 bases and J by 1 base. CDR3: CASKSSGGAWSYNEQFF. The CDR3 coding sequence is TGTGCCAGCAAATCGAGCGGGGGGGCGTGGTCCTACAATGAGCAGTTCTTC.

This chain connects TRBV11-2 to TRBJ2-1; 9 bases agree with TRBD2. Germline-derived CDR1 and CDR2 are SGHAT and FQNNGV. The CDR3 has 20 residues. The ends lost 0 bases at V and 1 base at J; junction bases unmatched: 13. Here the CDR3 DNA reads TGTGCCAGCAGCTTAGATGTTCGGGTTGGGCTAGCGGGGTCCTACAATGAGCAGTTCTTC. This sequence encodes CASSLDVRVGLAGSYNEQFF. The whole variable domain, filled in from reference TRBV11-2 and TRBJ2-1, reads EAGVAQSPRYKIIEKRQSVAFWCNPISGHATLYWYQQILGQGPKLLIQFQNNGVVDDSQLPKDRFSAERLKGVDSTLKIQPAKLEDSAVYLCASSLDVRVGLAGSYNEQFFGPGTRLTVL.

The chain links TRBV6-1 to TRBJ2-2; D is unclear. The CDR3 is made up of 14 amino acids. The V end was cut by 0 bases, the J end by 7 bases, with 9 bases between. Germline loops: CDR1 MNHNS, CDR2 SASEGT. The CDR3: CASSEAGPGGELFF. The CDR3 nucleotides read TGTGCCAGCAGTGAAGCGGGCCCCGGCGGGGAGCTGTTTTTT.

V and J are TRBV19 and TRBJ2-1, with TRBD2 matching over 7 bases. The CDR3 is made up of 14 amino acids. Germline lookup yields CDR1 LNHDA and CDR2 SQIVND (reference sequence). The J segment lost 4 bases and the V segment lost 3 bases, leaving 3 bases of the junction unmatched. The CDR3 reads CASSMSSGYNEQFF. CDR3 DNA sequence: TGTGCCAGTAGTATGTCTAGCGGATACAATGAGCAGTTCTTC.

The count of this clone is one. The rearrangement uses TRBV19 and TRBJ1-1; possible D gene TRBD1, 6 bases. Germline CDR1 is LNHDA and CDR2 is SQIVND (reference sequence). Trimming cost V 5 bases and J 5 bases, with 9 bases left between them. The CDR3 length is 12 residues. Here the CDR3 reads CASSQGRTEAFF. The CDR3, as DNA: TGTGCCAGTAGTCAGGGGAGGACTGAAGCTTTCTTT.

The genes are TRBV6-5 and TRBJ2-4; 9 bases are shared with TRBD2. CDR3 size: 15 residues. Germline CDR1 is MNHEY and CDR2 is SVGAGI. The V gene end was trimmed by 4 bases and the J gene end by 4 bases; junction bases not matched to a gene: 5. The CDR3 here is CASSSLAGPKNIQYF. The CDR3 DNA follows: TGTGCCAGCAGTTCGCTAGCGGGACCTAAAAACATTCAGTACTTC.

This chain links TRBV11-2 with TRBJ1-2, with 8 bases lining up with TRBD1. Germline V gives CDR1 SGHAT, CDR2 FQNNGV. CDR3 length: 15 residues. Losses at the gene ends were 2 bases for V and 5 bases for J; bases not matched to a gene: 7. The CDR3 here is CASSLLAGGGYGYTF. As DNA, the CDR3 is TGTGCCAGCAGCTTACTCGCAGGGGGCGGATATGGCTACACCTTC.

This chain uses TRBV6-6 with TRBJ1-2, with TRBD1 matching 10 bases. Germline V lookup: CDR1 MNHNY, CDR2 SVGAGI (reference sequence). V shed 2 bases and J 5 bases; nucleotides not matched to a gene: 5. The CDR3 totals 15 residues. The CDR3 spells CASSYPGTGEYGYTF. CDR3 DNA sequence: TGTGCCAGCAGTTACCCCGGGACAGGGGAGTATGGCTACACCTTC.

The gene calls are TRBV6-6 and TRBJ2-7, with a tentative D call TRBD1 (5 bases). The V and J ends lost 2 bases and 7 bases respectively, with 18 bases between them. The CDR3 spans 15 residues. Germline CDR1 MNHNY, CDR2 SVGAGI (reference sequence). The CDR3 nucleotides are TGTGCCAGCAGTTACGAGGTGGGGCTGGCAGGTGAGCAGTACTTC. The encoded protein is CASSYEVGLAGEQYF.

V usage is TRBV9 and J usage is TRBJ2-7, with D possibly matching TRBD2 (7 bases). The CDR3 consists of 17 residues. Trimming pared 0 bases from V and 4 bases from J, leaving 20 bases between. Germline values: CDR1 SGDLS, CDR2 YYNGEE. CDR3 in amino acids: CASSVGGGAPPNYEQYF. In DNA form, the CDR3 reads TGTGCCAGCAGCGTAGGTGGGGGGGCCCCTCCAAATTACGAGCAGTACTTC.

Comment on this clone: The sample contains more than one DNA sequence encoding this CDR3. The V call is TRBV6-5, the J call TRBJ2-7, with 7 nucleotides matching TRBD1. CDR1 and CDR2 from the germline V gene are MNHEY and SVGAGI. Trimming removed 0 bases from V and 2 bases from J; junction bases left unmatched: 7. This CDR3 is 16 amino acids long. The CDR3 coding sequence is TGTGCCAGCAGTTACTCGTCGGGACAGCGCACCTACGAGCAGTACTTC. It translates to CASSYSSGQRTYEQYF.

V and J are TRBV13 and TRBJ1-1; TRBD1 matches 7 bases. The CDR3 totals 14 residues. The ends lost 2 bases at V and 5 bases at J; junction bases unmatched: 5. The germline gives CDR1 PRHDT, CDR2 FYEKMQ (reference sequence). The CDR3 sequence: CASSLRGGPTEAFF. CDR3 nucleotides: TGTGCCAGCAGCTTACGAGGGGGCCCTACTGAAGCTTTCTTT.

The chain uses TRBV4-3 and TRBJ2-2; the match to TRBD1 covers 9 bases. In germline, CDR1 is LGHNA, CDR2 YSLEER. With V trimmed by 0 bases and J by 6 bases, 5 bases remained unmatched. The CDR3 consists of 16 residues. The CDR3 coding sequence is TGCGCCAGCAGCCAAGATTTACAGGGGGCCGCCGGGGAGCTGTTTTTT. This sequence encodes CASSQDLQGAAGELFF.

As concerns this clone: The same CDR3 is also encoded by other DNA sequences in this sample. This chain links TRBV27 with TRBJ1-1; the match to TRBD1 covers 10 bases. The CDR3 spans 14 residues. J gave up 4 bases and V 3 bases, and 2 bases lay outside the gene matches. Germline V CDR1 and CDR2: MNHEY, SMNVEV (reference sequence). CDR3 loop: CASSLGQGFTEAFF. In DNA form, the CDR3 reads TGTGCCAGCAGTTTGGGACAGGGGTTCACTGAAGCTTTCTTT.

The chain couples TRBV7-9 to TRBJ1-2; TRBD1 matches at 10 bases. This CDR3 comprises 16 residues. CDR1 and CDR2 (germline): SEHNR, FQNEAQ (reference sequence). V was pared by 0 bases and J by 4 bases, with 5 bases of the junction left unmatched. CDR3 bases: TGTGCCAGCAGCTTAGCGACAGGGGGCCCCTTCTATGGCTACACCTTC. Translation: CASSLATGGPFYGYTF.

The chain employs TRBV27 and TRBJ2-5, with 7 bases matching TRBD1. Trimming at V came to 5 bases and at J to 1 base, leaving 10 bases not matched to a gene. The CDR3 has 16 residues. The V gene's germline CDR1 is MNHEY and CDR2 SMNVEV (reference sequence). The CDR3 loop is CASSPSRGQFQETQYF. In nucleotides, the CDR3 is TGTGCCAGCAGTCCTAGCCGGGGACAGTTCCAAGAGACCCAGTACTTC.

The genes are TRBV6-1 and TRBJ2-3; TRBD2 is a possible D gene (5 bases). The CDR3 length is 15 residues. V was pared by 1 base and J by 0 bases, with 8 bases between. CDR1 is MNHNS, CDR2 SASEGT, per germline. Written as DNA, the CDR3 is TGTGCCAGCAGTGAAGATCCGGGGAGCACAGATACGCAGTATTTT. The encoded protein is CASSEDPGSTDTQYF.

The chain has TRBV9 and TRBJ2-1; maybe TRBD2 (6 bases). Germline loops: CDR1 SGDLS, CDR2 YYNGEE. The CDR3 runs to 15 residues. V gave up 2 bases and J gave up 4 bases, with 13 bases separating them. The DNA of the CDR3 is TGTGCCAGCAGCGTTACCGGGACTGGATACAATGAGCAGTTCTTC. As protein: CASSVTGTGYNEQFF.